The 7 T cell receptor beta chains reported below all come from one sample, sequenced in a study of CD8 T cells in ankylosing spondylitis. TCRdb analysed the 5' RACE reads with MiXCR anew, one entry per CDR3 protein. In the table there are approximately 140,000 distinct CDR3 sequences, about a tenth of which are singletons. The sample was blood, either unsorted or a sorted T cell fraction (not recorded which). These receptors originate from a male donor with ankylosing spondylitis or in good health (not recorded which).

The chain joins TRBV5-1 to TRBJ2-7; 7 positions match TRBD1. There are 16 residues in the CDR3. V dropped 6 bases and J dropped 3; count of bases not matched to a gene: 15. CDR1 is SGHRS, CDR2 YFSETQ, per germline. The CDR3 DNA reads TGCGCCAGCAAACCCCACCAGGGACAGAGCATCTACGAGCAGTACTTC. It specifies CASKPHQGQSIYEQYF.

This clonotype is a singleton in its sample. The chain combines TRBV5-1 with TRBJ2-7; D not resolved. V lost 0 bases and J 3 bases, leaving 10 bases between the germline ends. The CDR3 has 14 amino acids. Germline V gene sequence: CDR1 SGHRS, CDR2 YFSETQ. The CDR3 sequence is CASSLVGSRYEQYF. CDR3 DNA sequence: TGCGCCAGCAGCTTGGTGGGTAGCCGCTACGAGCAGTACTTC.

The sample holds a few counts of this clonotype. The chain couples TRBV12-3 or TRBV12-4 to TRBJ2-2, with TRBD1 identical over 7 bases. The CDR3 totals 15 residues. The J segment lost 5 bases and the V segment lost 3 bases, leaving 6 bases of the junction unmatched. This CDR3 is CASSFSGTETGELFF. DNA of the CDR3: TGTGCCAGCAGTTTCTCCGGGACAGAAACCGGGGAGCTGTTTTTT.

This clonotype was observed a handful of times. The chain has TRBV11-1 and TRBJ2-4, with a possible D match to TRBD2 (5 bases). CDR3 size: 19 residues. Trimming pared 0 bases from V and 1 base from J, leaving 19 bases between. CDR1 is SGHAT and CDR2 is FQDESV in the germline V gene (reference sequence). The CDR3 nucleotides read TGTGCCAGCAGCTTAGCGGTCGCCGCTCGAGGGTTGGCCAAAAACATTCAGTACTTC. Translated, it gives CASSLAVAARGLAKNIQYF. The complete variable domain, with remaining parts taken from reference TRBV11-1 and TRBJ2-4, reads EAEVAQSPRYKITEKSQAVAFWCDPISGHATLYWYRQILGQGPELLVQFQDESVVDDSQLPKDRFSAERLKGVDSTLKIQPAELGDSAMYLCASSLAVAARGLAKNIQYFGAGTRLSVL.

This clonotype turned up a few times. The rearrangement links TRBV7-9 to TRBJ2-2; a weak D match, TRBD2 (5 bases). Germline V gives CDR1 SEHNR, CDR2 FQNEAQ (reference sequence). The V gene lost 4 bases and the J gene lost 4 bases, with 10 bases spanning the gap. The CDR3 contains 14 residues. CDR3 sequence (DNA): TGTGCCAGCAGCTACGGGATAGCCACCGGGGAGCTGTTTTTT. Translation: CASSYGIATGELFF.

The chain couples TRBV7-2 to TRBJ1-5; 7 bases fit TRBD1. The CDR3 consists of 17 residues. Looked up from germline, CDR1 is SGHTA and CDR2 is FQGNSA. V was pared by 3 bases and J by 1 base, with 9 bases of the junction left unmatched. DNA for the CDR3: TGTGCCAGCAGCTTGACAGGGTTTACTTCGAGCAATCAGCCCCAGCATTTT. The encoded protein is CASSLTGFTSSNQPQHF.

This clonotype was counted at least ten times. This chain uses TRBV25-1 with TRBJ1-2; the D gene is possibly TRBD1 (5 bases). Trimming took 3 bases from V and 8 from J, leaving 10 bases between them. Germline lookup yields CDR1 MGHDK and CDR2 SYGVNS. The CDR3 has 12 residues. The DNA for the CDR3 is TGTGCCAGCAGTGAGTGGGGCCGGGGCTACACCTTC. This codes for CASSEWGRGYTF.